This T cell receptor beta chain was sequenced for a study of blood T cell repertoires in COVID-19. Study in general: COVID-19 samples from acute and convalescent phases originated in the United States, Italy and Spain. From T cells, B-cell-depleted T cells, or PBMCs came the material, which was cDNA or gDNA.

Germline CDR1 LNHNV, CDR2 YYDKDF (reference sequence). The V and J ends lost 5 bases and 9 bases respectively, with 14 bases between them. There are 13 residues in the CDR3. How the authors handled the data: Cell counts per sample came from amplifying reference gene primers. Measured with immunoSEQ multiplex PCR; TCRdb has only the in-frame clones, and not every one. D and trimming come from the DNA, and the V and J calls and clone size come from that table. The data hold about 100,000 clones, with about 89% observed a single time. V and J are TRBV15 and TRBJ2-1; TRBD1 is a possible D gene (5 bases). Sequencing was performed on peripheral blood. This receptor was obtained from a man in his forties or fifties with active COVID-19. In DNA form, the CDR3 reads TGTGCCACCAGCGGTTCGTCTAGGGGTGAGCAGTTCTTC. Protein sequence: CATSGSSRGEQFF.